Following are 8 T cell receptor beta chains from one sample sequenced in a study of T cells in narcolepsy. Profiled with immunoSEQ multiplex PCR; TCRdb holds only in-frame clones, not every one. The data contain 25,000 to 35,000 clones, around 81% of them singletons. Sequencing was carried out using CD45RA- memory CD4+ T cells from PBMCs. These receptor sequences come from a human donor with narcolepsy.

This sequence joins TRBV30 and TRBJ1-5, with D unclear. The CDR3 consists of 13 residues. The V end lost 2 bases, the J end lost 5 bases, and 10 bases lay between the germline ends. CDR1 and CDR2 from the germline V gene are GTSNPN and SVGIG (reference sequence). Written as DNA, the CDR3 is TGTGCCTGGAGTAACGGGGTGGATCAGCCCCAGCATTTT. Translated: CAWSNGVDQPQHF. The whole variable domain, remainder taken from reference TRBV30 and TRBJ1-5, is SQTIHQWPATLVQPVGSPLSLECTVEGTSNPNLYWYRQAAGRGLQLLFYSVGIGQISSEVPQNLSASRPQDRQFILSSKKLLLSDSGFYLCAWSNGVDQPQHFGDGTRLSIL.

The CDR3 here is CASSPKGPYEQYF. In nucleotides, the CDR3 is TGTGCCAGCAGCCCTAAGGGGCCTTACGAGCAGTACTTC. The V gene is TRBV7-9, the J gene TRBJ2-5, with D maybe TRBD1 (5 bases). Near its end, the DNA agrees better with TRBJ2-7, so the J call may be wrong. Germline V CDR1 and CDR2: SEHNR, FQNEAQ (reference sequence). The CDR3 is 13 residues long.

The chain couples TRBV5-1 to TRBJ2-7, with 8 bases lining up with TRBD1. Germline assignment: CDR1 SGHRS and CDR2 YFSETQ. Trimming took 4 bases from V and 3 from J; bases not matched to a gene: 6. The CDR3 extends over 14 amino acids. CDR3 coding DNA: TGCGCCAGCAGCCTGGGGACAGGTCGCTACGAGCAGTACTTC. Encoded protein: CASSLGTGRYEQYF.

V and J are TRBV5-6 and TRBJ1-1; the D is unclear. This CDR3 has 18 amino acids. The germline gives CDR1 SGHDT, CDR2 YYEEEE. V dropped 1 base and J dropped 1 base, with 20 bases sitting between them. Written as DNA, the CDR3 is TGTGCCAGCAGCTTGTCTCCGGTAATGTGGACGGGGAACACTGAAGCTTTCTTT. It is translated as CASSLSPVMWTGNTEAFF.

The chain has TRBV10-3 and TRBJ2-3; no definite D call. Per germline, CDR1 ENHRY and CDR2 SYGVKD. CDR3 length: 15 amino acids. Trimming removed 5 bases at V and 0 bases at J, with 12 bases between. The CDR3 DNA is TGTGCCATCAGTACCCCTGTCACTAGCACAGATACGCAGTATTTT. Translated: CAISTPVTSTDTQYF.

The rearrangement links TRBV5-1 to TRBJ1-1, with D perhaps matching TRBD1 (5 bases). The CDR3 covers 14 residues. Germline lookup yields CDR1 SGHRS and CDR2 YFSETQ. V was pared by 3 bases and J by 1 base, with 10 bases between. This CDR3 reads CASSSSGGNTEAFF. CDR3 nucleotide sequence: TGCGCCAGCAGCTCGAGCGGGGGGAACACTGAAGCTTTCTTT. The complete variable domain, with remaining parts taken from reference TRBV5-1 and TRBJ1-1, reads KAGVTQTPRYLIKTRGQQVTLSCSPISGHRSVSWYQQTPGQGLQFLFEYFSETQRNKGNFPGRFSGRQFSNSRSEMNVSTLELGDSALYLCASSSSGGNTEAFFGQGTRLTVV.

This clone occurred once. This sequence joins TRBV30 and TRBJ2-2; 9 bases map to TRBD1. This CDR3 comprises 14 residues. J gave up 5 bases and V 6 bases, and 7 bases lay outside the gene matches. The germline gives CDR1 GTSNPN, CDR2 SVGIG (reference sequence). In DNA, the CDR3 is TGTGCCTGCCCTGGGACAGGGAGGACCGGGGAGCTGTTTTTT. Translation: CACPGTGRTGELFF.

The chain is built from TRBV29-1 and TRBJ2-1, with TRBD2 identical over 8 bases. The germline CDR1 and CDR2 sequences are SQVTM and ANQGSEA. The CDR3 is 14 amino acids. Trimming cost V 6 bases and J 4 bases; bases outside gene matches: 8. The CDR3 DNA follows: TGCAGCGTCATAAGCGGGGGATTATACAATGAGCAGTTCTTC. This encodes CSVISGGLYNEQFF.